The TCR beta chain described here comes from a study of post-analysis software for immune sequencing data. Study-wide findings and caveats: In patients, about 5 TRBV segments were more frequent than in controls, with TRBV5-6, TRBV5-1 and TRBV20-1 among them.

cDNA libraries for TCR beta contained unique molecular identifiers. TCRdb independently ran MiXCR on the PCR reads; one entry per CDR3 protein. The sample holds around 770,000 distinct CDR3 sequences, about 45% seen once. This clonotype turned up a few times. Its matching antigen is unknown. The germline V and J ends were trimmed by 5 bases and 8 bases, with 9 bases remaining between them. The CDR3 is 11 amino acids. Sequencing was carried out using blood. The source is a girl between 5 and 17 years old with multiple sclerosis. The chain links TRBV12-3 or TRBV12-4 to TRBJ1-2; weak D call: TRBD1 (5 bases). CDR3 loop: CASSPYRGYTF. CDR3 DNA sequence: TGTGCCAGCAGTCCTTACAGGGGCTACACCTTC.